A selection of T cell receptor beta chains follows, all from one sample in a study of T cells in tuberculosis. The table came from immunoSEQ multiplex PCR; TCRdb's copy has only in-frame clones and leaves some out. The sample yields some 30,000 clones, about 84% seen once. The sample was PBMCs, taken at tuberculosis diagnosis. Source of these receptors: an adult with tuberculosis. The CDR3 runs from the conserved cysteine through the conserved F or W. The D gene is left open where the match is weak. Clone size is stated in some rows and not others, as once, few, many or a class when expanded.

>TRBV27|14|TRBD2|TRBJ2-7|once
CASSWASGAYEQYF
TGTGCCAGCAGTTGGGCTAGCGGGGCCTACGAGCAGTACTTC
>TRBV5-1|16|NA|TRBJ2-1|NA
CASSLVSGAAYNEQFF
TGCGCCAGCAGCTTGGTCTCTGGGGCTGCCTACAATGAGCAGTTCTTC
>TRBV27|15|NA|TRBJ1-1|NA
CASSLYGGSNTEAFF
TGTGCCAGCAGTTTATATGGGGGGTCGAACACTGAAGCTTTCTTT
>TRBV28|13|TRBD1|TRBJ1-2|NA
CASNRDRLYGYTF
TGTGCCAGCAATCGGGACAGGCTTTATGGCTACACCTTC
>TRBV19|15|TRBD1|TRBJ2-5|NA
CASSPQGARRETQYF
TGTGCCAGTAGTCCGCAGGGGGCGAGAAGAGAGACCCAGTACTTC
>TRBV6-5|15|TRBD2|TRBJ2-5|NA
CASRGTSGGEETQYF
TGTGCCAGCAGAGGGACTAGCGGGGGAGAAGAGACCCAGTACTTC
>TRBV5-1|15|NA|TRBJ1-3|NA
CASSYQATSGNTIYF
TGCGCCAGCAGCTACCAGGCCACCTCTGGAAACACCATATATTTT
>TRBV28|12|NA|TRBJ2-3|NA
CATIGSTDTQYF
TGTGCCACCATCGGGTCCACAGATACGCAGTATTTT
>TRBV18|14|TRBD1|TRBJ1-1|NA
CASSPVTGATEAFF
TGTGCCAGCTCACCGGTTACAGGGGCCACTGAAGCTTTCTTT
>TRBV6-5|14|TRBD1|TRBJ2-5|few
CASSYSGGAETQYF
TGTGCCAGCAGTTACTCAGGGGGCGCAGAGACCCAGTACTTC
>TRBV5-1|12|TRBD1|TRBJ1-2|NA
CASTRGNYGYTF
TGCGCCAGCACCAGGGGGAACTATGGCTACACCTTC
>TRBV2|14|TRBD1|TRBJ1-1|NA
CASSRGLTVTEAFF
TGTGCCAGCAGCAGGGGGCTAACGGTCACTGAAGCTTTCTTT
>TRBV2|17|TRBD2|TRBJ2-2|NA
CASSDELAGGPNGELFF
TGTGCCAGCAGTGACGAGCTAGCGGGAGGGCCAAACGGGGAGCTGTTTTTT
>TRBV19|12|NA|TRBJ1-3|NA
CASGVVGNTIYF
TGTGCCAGCGGGGTAGTAGGAAACACCATATATTTT
>TRBV7-3|17|TRBD2|TRBJ2-3|once
CASSLNPAGVATDTQYF
TGTGCCAGCAGCTTAAATCCAGCGGGAGTGGCAACAGATACGCAGTATTTT
>TRBV27|15|TRBD2|TRBJ2-7|NA
CASRSGGGGTYEQYF
TGTGCCAGCAGGTCCGGGGGGGGCGGCACCTACGAGCAGTACTTC
>TRBV18|15|TRBD2|TRBJ2-1|NA
CASSPSGRAWNEQFF
TGTGCCAGCTCACCAAGCGGGAGGGCCTGGAATGAGCAGTTCTTC
>TRBV5-4|16|TRBD2|TRBJ2-5|NA
CASSLPPSSGVETQYF
TGTGCCAGCAGCCTCCCTCCGTCTAGCGGGGTGGAGACCCAGTACTTC
>TRBV27|23|TRBD2|TRBJ2-7|NA
CASSLSDRALLASGRGNSYEQYF
TGTGCCAGCAGTTTATCGGATCGGGCCCTTCTGGCTAGCGGGAGGGGCAACTCCTACGAGCAGTACTTC
>TRBV19|14|NA|TRBJ2-7|NA
CASSIGGGGYEQYF
TGTGCCAGTAGTATAGGGGGTGGAGGCTACGAGCAGTACTTC
>TRBV19|13|NA|TRBJ2-5|NA
CASSILEGETQYF
TGTGCCAGTAGTATTTTGGAGGGGGAGACCCAGTACTTC
>TRBV30|13|NA|TRBJ1-2|once
CAWSVHGGAGYTF
TGTGCCTGGAGTGTACACGGAGGGGCTGGCTACACCTTC
>TRBV5-1|17|TRBD1|TRBJ2-3|NA
CASSPRGTGRDTDTQYF
TGCGCCAGCAGCCCCCGGGGGACAGGGAGGGACACAGATACGCAGTATTTT
>TRBV2|11|NA|TRBJ1-1|NA
CASSLQGLAFF
TGTGCCAGCAGTCTACAGGGTCTGGCTTTCTTT
>TRBV18|12|NA|TRBJ1-1|NA
CASSAKQGEAFF
TGTGCCAGCTCAGCGAAACAGGGCGAAGCTTTCTTT
>TRBV6-6|14|NA|TRBJ1-1|NA
CASSYSGAKDEAFF
TGTGCCAGCAGTTACTCGGGGGCAAAAGATGAAGCTTTCTTT
>TRBV19|16|TRBD1|TRBJ2-7|NA
CASSRSAGTGGDEQYF
TGTGCCAGTAGTAGATCGGCCGGGACAGGGGGAGATGAGCAGTACTTC
>TRBV18|17|TRBD1|TRBJ2-2|NA
CASSQGQTGDYTGELFF
TGTGCCAGCTCCCAAGGACAGACAGGGGATTACACCGGGGAGCTGTTTTTT
>TRBV2|15|NA|TRBJ2-2|NA
CASSGSRVNTGELFF
TGTGCCAGCAGCGGGAGCAGGGTGAACACCGGGGAGCTGTTTTTT
>TRBV6-5|14|NA|TRBJ1-1|NA
CASSYGRPLTEAFF
TGTGCCAGCAGTTACGGGAGGCCTCTCACTGAAGCTTTCTTT
>TRBV13|14|NA|TRBJ1-1|NA
CASSLGASDTEAFF
TGTGCCAGCAGCTTGGGGGCGAGCGACACTGAAGCTTTCTTT
>TRBV5-1|14|NA|TRBJ2-3|once
CASSFGGMTDTQYF
TGCGCCAGCAGCTTCGGCGGGATGACGGATACGCAGTATTTT
>TRBV4-1|15|TRBD2|TRBJ2-3|NA
CASSLTGLAGDTQYF
TGCGCCAGCAGCCTTACAGGTCTAGCGGGAGATACGCAGTATTTT
>TRBV7-6|16|TRBD2|TRBJ2-2|NA
CASSSPSGGNTGELFF
TGTGCCAGCAGCTCCCCTAGCGGGGGTAACACCGGGGAGCTGTTTTTT
>TRBV9|13|TRBD1|TRBJ2-2|NA
CASRLGQGGELFF
TGTGCCAGCAGACTCGGACAGGGCGGGGAGCTGTTTTTT
>TRBV6-6|16|TRBD1|TRBJ1-2|NA
CASSSRQGDSNYGYTF
TGTGCCAGCAGTTCACGACAGGGGGACTCTAACTATGGCTACACCTTC
>TRBV9|15|TRBD1|TRBJ2-4|NA
CASSLDRDSKNIQYF
TGTGCCAGCAGCCTCGACCGGGACAGCAAAAACATTCAGTACTTC
>TRBV11-3|16|NA|TRBJ2-2|NA
CASSSSVSGGLGELFF
TGTGCCAGCAGCTCCTCGGTGTCAGGGGGGCTGGGGGAGCTGTTTTTT
>TRBV25-1|17|TRBD1|TRBJ2-6|NA
CASSQQGTYSGANVLTF
TGTGCCAGCAGTCAACAGGGGACCTACTCTGGGGCCAACGTCCTGACTTTC
>TRBV4-2|17|TRBD1|TRBJ2-3|NA
CASSQAFGTGGTDTQYF
TGTGCCAGCAGCCAAGCTTTTGGGACAGGGGGCACAGATACGCAGTATTTT
>TRBV10-3|15|NA|TRBJ2-7|NA
CAISESEAGRYEQYF
TGTGCCATCAGTGAGTCGGAGGCAGGGAGGTACGAGCAGTACTTC
>TRBV19|17|NA|TRBJ2-4|NA
CASSIEGSGPGGNIQYF
TGTGCCAGTAGTATAGAGGGATCCGGGCCCGGAGGGAACATTCAGTACTTC
>TRBV27|16|NA|TRBJ1-2|NA
CASTQGGRGSTYGYTF
TGTGCCAGCACCCAAGGGGGGAGGGGTTCCACCTATGGCTACACCTTC
>TRBV30|13|NA|TRBJ1-1|NA
CAWRRGQNTEAFF
TGTGCCTGGAGGAGAGGACAAAACACTGAAGCTTTCTTT
>TRBV21-1|19|NA|TRBJ2-2|NA
CASSHPNRGKSGAAGELFF
TGTGCCAGCAGCCATCCAAATCGAGGGAAATCAGGGGCGGCCGGGGAGCTGTTTTTT